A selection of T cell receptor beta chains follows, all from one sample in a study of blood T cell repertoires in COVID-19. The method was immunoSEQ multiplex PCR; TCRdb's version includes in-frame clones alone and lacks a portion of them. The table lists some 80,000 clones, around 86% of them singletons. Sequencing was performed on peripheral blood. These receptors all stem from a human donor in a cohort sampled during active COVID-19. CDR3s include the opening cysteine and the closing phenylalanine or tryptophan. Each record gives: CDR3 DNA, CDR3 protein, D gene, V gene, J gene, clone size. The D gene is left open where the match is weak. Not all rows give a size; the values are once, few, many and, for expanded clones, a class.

cdr3_nt: TGTGCCAGCAGTGCGGAGGGTGATAGCAATCAGCCCCAGCATTTT; cdr3_aa: CASSAEGDSNQPQHF; d_call: .; v_call: TRBV2; j_call: TRBJ1-5; clone_size: .
cdr3_nt: TGTGCCAGCAGCCCGACCCCCGGGACAGGGGGCCTCTACGAGCAGTACTTC; cdr3_aa: CASSPTPGTGGLYEQYF; d_call: TRBD1; v_call: TRBV14; j_call: TRBJ2-7; clone_size: .
cdr3_nt: TGCGCCAGCAGTCAAGTCGCGGAAAAGGAGGGGAATGAGCAGTTCTTC; cdr3_aa: CASSQVAEKEGNEQFF; d_call: .; v_call: TRBV23-1; j_call: TRBJ2-1; clone_size: few
cdr3_nt: TGCGCCAGCAGCAGACAGGGTGGAGGCACTGAAGCTTTCTTT; cdr3_aa: CASSRQGGGTEAFF; d_call: TRBD1; v_call: TRBV5-1; j_call: TRBJ1-1; clone_size: .
cdr3_nt: TGTGCCGGAACCATTCGGGGGAACACCGGGGAGCTGTTTTTT; cdr3_aa: CAGTIRGNTGELFF; d_call: .; v_call: TRBV13; j_call: TRBJ2-2; clone_size: .
cdr3_nt: TGCAGCGCAAGACAGGGGGCGGAGGAGACCCAGTACTTC; cdr3_aa: CSARQGAEETQYF; d_call: TRBD1; v_call: TRBV29-1; j_call: TRBJ2-5; clone_size: .
cdr3_nt: TGTGCCAGTAGTAAGGGGCCCGGGGAGCTGTTTTTT; cdr3_aa: CASSKGPGELFF; d_call: .; v_call: TRBV19; j_call: TRBJ2-2; clone_size: few
cdr3_nt: TGTGCCAGCAGTTCCCGGCAGGGGCGCGCCGAGCAGTACTTC; cdr3_aa: CASSSRQGRAEQYF; d_call: .; v_call: TRBV6-2/TRBV6-3; j_call: TRBJ2-7; clone_size: .
cdr3_nt: TGTGCCAGCAGTACCGCGGTCAGTACAACCTACGAGCAGTACTTC; cdr3_aa: CASSTAVSTTYEQYF; d_call: .; v_call: TRBV5-5; j_call: TRBJ2-7; clone_size: .
cdr3_nt: TGCGCCAGCAGCTATAGCGGGTCCAGCAACGAGCAGTACTTC; cdr3_aa: CASSYSGSSNEQYF; d_call: TRBD2; v_call: TRBV5-1; j_call: TRBJ2-7; clone_size: .
cdr3_nt: TGTGCCAGCAGCGTAGGGGCGGGGGGCAACACAGATACGCAGTATTTT; cdr3_aa: CASSVGAGGNTDTQYF; d_call: TRBD2; v_call: TRBV9; j_call: TRBJ2-3; clone_size: .
cdr3_nt: TGTGCCAGCAGCCCCCAGGGTTATAATTCACCCCTCCACTTT; cdr3_aa: CASSPQGYNSPLHF; d_call: .; v_call: TRBV28; j_call: TRBJ1-6; clone_size: few
cdr3_nt: TGTGCCAGCAGTGAAGCCAAGACACTGGCCCCCTACGAGCAGTACTTC; cdr3_aa: CASSEAKTLAPYEQYF; d_call: .; v_call: TRBV6-1; j_call: TRBJ2-7; clone_size: .
cdr3_nt: TGTGCCAGCAGCGTAAACAGGGGTACTGAAGCTTTCTTT; cdr3_aa: CASSVNRGTEAFF; d_call: TRBD1; v_call: TRBV7-3; j_call: TRBJ1-1; clone_size: .
cdr3_nt: TGTGCCAGCAGCTTAGGCGGGGTGGACGGGGAGCTGTTTTTT; cdr3_aa: CASSLGGVDGELFF; d_call: .; v_call: TRBV11-3; j_call: TRBJ2-2; clone_size: .
cdr3_nt: TGTGCCAGTAGTATCCGGGACAGAATAGATGGCTACACCTTC; cdr3_aa: CASSIRDRIDGYTF; d_call: TRBD1; v_call: TRBV19; j_call: TRBJ1-2; clone_size: .
cdr3_nt: TGTGCCGGCGCCAAAGTAGCGGCTGGCGGGGAGCTGTTTTTT; cdr3_aa: CAGAKVAAGGELFF; d_call: .; v_call: TRBV6-5; j_call: TRBJ2-2; clone_size: .
cdr3_nt: TGTGCCAGCAGGAGGGACTCTCTTCTAGAGCAGTACTTC; cdr3_aa: CASRRDSLLEQYF; d_call: .; v_call: TRBV6-5; j_call: TRBJ2-7; clone_size: .
cdr3_nt: TGTGCCAGCAGCCTGGGTGGGAGGGCAGGAGCTGGCAATCAGCCCCAGCATTTT; cdr3_aa: CASSLGGRAGAGNQPQHF; d_call: .; v_call: TRBV3-1/TRBV3-2; j_call: TRBJ1-5; clone_size: .
cdr3_nt: TGTGCCAGCAGCCAAGCACTATCCAGCGGGGGGGGTGATGAGCAGTTCTTC; cdr3_aa: CASSQALSSGGGDEQFF; d_call: TRBD2; v_call: TRBV3-1/TRBV3-2; j_call: TRBJ2-1; clone_size: .
cdr3_nt: TGTGCCAGCAGTTCCCCTTCGGGGGGAAACACCATATATTTT; cdr3_aa: CASSSPSGGNTIYF; d_call: .; v_call: TRBV28; j_call: TRBJ1-3; clone_size: few
cdr3_nt: TGTGCCAGCAGCGTGGGACAAGCTGGAAACACCATATATTTT; cdr3_aa: CASSVGQAGNTIYF; d_call: .; v_call: TRBV7-2; j_call: TRBJ1-3; clone_size: once
cdr3_nt: TGTGCCAGCAGCTTATTGCGGGAGTCCACCGGGGAGCTGTTTTTT; cdr3_aa: CASSLLRESTGELFF; d_call: TRBD2; v_call: TRBV11-2; j_call: TRBJ2-2; clone_size: few
cdr3_nt: TGTGCCAGTAGGGGACAGGGGGCACCTAATGAAAAACTGTTTTTT; cdr3_aa: CASRGQGAPNEKLFF; d_call: TRBD1; v_call: TRBV19; j_call: TRBJ1-4; clone_size: .
cdr3_nt: TGTGCCAGCAGCCGAAGAAGCGGGGTTAACACCGGGGAGCTGTTTTTT; cdr3_aa: CASSRRSGVNTGELFF; d_call: TRBD2; v_call: TRBV3-1/TRBV3-2; j_call: TRBJ2-2; clone_size: .
cdr3_nt: TGTGCCAGCAGTTTCTCGGGAGGGCGGGAGCAGTTCTTC; cdr3_aa: CASSFSGGREQFF; d_call: TRBD2; v_call: TRBV12-3/TRBV12-4; j_call: TRBJ2-1; clone_size: .
cdr3_nt: TGTGCCAGCAGTCCCGGACAGGCTCTAACTAATGGCTACACCTTC; cdr3_aa: CASSPGQALTNGYTF; d_call: TRBD1; v_call: TRBV6-6; j_call: TRBJ1-2; clone_size: few
cdr3_nt: TGTGCCAGCAGTGTACCGGGACAGGGCGGATCACCCCTCCACTTT; cdr3_aa: CASSVPGQGGSPLHF; d_call: TRBD1; v_call: TRBV2; j_call: TRBJ1-6; clone_size: once
cdr3_nt: TGTGCCAGCAGCTTGGGGACAGGGGGTGAGCAGTTCTTC; cdr3_aa: CASSLGTGGEQFF; d_call: TRBD1; v_call: TRBV5-5; j_call: TRBJ2-1; clone_size: .
cdr3_nt: TGTGCCAGTAGTTCAGACAGGGGCGAAAAACTGTTTTTT; cdr3_aa: CASSSDRGEKLFF; d_call: TRBD1; v_call: TRBV19; j_call: TRBJ1-4; clone_size: once
cdr3_nt: TGTGCCAGCAGCCAGGTGAACACTGAAGCTTTCTTT; cdr3_aa: CASSQVNTEAFF; d_call: .; v_call: TRBV28; j_call: TRBJ1-1; clone_size: .
cdr3_nt: TGTGCCAGCAGCTTACAGCGGGACGATGGCTACACCTTC; cdr3_aa: CASSLQRDDGYTF; d_call: .; v_call: TRBV7-9; j_call: TRBJ1-2; clone_size: few
cdr3_nt: TGTGCCAGCAGTGATGGCGGGGGGTTGGGGCGAAACACTGAAGCTTTCTTT; cdr3_aa: CASSDGGGLGRNTEAFF; d_call: .; v_call: TRBV6-1; j_call: TRBJ1-1; clone_size: once
cdr3_nt: TGTGCCAGCAGCCAGACGCGGACAGGGGGCTACGTCGGGGAGCTGTTTTTT; cdr3_aa: CASSQTRTGGYVGELFF; d_call: TRBD1; v_call: TRBV7-3; j_call: TRBJ2-2; clone_size: .
cdr3_nt: TGTGCCTGGAGTGCGGCAGGGGGACAGCCCCAGCATTTT; cdr3_aa: CAWSAAGGQPQHF; d_call: TRBD1; v_call: TRBV30; j_call: TRBJ1-5; clone_size: .
cdr3_nt: TGTGCCAGCAGCACAGGACAGGGGGCTTACGAGCAGTACTTC; cdr3_aa: CASSTGQGAYEQYF; d_call: TRBD1; v_call: TRBV5-6; j_call: TRBJ2-7; clone_size: .
cdr3_nt: TGTGCCAGCAGCCAAGGTCCCTTCAATGAGCAGTTCTTC; cdr3_aa: CASSQGPFNEQFF; d_call: .; v_call: TRBV3-1/TRBV3-2; j_call: TRBJ2-1; clone_size: few
cdr3_nt: TGTGCCAGCAGGGGGGGGAGCACAGATACGCAGTATTTT; cdr3_aa: CASRGGSTDTQYF; d_call: TRBD2; v_call: TRBV3-1/TRBV3-2; j_call: TRBJ2-3; clone_size: .
cdr3_nt: TGTGCCAGCAGTCCCGGGACAGGGCTCGAGCAGTACTTC; cdr3_aa: CASSPGTGLEQYF; d_call: TRBD1; v_call: TRBV27; j_call: TRBJ2-7; clone_size: .
cdr3_nt: TGTGCCAGCAGTAAAGGGACAGGGCTCCACACCTTC; cdr3_aa: CASSKGTGLHTF; d_call: TRBD1; v_call: TRBV12-3/TRBV12-4; j_call: TRBJ1-2; clone_size: .
cdr3_nt: TGTGCCAGCAGCCTTCGACGATCTGGAGAAGCGGGAGGAGGAATTTACGAGCAGTACTTC; cdr3_aa: CASSLRRSGEAGGGIYEQYF; d_call: TRBD2; v_call: TRBV11-3; j_call: TRBJ2-7; clone_size: few
cdr3_nt: TGTGCCAGCAGCTTGGGGGGAGCGGGAGTGACAGATACGCAGTATTTT; cdr3_aa: CASSLGGAGVTDTQYF; d_call: TRBD2; v_call: TRBV5-5; j_call: TRBJ2-3; clone_size: .